These 24 T cell receptor beta chains were sequenced from one sample in a study of blood T cells in healthy people across ages. It was with a sample-barcoded 5' primer and a J-beta primer mix that a second PCR of about 6 to 11 cycles was run. TCRdb used MiXCR to reprocess the 5' RACE reads, holding one entry per CDR3 protein. This table holds more than 650,000 distinct CDR3 sequences, about a fifth found once. The sample comprised blood. The source is a man between 65 and 85 years old in good health.

This clonotype was seen more than once but under ten times. The chain recombines TRBV9 with TRBJ2-3, with D possibly being TRBD1 (5 bases). This CDR3 region has 15 residues. CDR1 and CDR2 (germline): SGDLS, YYNGEE. Trimming removed 0 bases at V and 3 bases at J, with 11 bases between. The CDR3 is CASSVGLRDTDTQYF. For the CDR3, the DNA is TGTGCCAGCAGCGTAGGTCTCAGGGATACAGATACGCAGTATTTT.

This chain connects TRBV12-3 or TRBV12-4 to TRBJ2-1, with D unclear. With the DNA end fitting TRBJ2-7 better, the J assignment may be wrong. The CDR3 extends over 13 amino acids. The CDR3 protein is CASSLLLGGEQYF. As DNA, the CDR3 is TGTGCCAGCAGTTTATTACTGGGCGGCGAGCAGTACTTC.

This clonotype was detected only a few times. The chain combines TRBV20-1 with TRBJ2-3, with 11 bases fitting TRBD1. The CDR3 has 14 amino acids. Germline assignment: CDR1 DFQATT and CDR2 SNEGSKA (reference sequence). The V and J ends lost 3 bases and 4 bases, in that order; junction bases with no gene match: 3. CDR3: CSASPGQGADTQYF. The CDR3 DNA follows: TGCAGTGCTAGTCCGGGACAGGGGGCAGATACGCAGTATTTT.

V usage is TRBV29-1 and J usage is TRBJ1-1, with 8 positions matching TRBD1. The germline gives CDR1 SQVTM, CDR2 ANQGSEA. The trim removed 2 bases at V and 8 bases at J, leaving 10 bases unmatched. This CDR3 region has 14 residues. The CDR3 bases are TGCAGCGTTGAATTGACAGGGGAGGGTGAGGAAGCTTTCTTT. This encodes CSVELTGEGEEAFF.

The chain couples TRBV7-2 to TRBJ2-4; 7 bases are shared with TRBD2. The length of the CDR3 is 15 residues. Unmatched junction bases numbered 12, after V lost 5 bases and J lost 8 bases. Germline loops: CDR1 SGHTA, CDR2 FQGNSA. This CDR3 reads CASSLETGGIDIQYF. The CDR3 region has the DNA TGTGCCAGCAGCCTCGAAACGGGAGGAATTGACATTCAGTACTTC. Using reference TRBV7-2 and TRBJ2-4 for the parts outside the CDR3, the full variable domain is GAGVSQSPSNKVTEKGKDVELRCDPISGHTALYWYRQSLGQGLEFLIYFQGNSAPDKSGLPSDRFSAERTGGSVSTLTIQRTQQEDSAVYLCASSLETGGIDIQYFGAGTRLSVL.

The chain combines TRBV29-1 with TRBJ2-5, with D hard to call. The J call may be in error: the DNA end matches TRBJ2-1 better. The germline CDR1 and CDR2 sequences are SQVTM and ANQGSEA. The CDR3 extends over 13 amino acids. CDR3 sequence (DNA): TGCAGCGTTGAAAAAAGCGTGCTCTATGAGCAGTTCTTC. Amino acids: CSVEKSVLYEQFF.

The chain joins TRBV6-2 or TRBV6-3 to TRBJ1-5; no clear D gene. The CDR3 is made up of 12 amino acids. V dropped 10 bases and J dropped 5 bases, with 12 bases sitting between them. Germline V gene data show CDR1 as MNHEY and CDR2 as SVGEGT. The CDR3 nucleotides read TGTGCCATCAGGCGAGGAGATCAGCCCCAGCATTTT. It is translated as CAIRRGDQPQHF.

CDR3 sequence: CSARAGALGYEQYF. The CDR3 bases are TGCAGTGCTAGAGCAGGGGCCCTAGGCTACGAGCAGTACTTC. The chain uses TRBV20-1 and TRBJ2-7, with D tentatively TRBD1 (6 bases). Deletions cut 1 base from V and 3 bases from J, with 13 bases between. This CDR3 comprises 14 residues. Germline lookup yields CDR1 DFQATT and CDR2 SNEGSKA (reference sequence).

This clonotype was detected only a few times. This rearrangement joins TRBV6-5 to TRBJ2-1; 12 nucleotides match TRBD2. V lost 7 bases to trimming and J lost 7 bases; unmatched junction nucleotides: 5. This CDR3 contains 14 residues. Germline lookup yields CDR1 MNHEY and CDR2 SVGAGI. DNA of the CDR3: TGTGCCAGCACCGGACTAGCGGGGAAGAATGAGCAGTTCTTC. Translation: CASTGLAGKNEQFF.

This clonotype was counted between two and nine times. The gene calls are TRBV9 and TRBJ1-2, with a possible D match to TRBD1 (5 bases). CDR3 length: 15 amino acids. Deletions cut 2 bases from V and 0 bases from J, with 11 bases between. Looked up from germline, CDR1 is SGDLS and CDR2 is YYNGEE. CDR3 region: CASSVEVGANYGYTF. The CDR3 DNA is TGTGCCAGCAGCGTCGAGGTAGGGGCTAACTATGGCTACACCTTC.

The CDR3 here is CASNPGGDEQFF. The CDR3 nucleotides are TGTGCCAGCAACCCGGGGGGCGATGAGCAGTTCTTC. The chain joins TRBV12-3 or TRBV12-4 to TRBJ2-1, with D maybe TRBD2 (7 bases). Trimming stripped 7 bases from V and 8 bases from J, with 12 bases between. This CDR3 comprises 12 residues.

The table lists this clonotype with a few counts. The chain carries TRBV6-2 or TRBV6-3 and TRBJ2-7, with D maybe TRBD1 (6 bases). CDR3 length: 13 amino acids. V gave up 1 base and J gave up 4 bases, with 8 bases separating them. Germline-derived CDR1 and CDR2 are MNHEY and SVGEGT. The chain's CDR3 is CASSYLQGYEQYF. The DNA for the CDR3 is TGTGCCAGCAGTTACTTACAGGGATACGAGCAGTACTTC.

This rearrangement joins TRBV29-1 to TRBJ2-3; D gene ambiguous. Germline assignment: CDR1 SQVTM and CDR2 ANQGSEA. Trimming removed 4 bases at V and 6 bases at J, with 14 bases between. CDR3 length equals 13 residues. The CDR3 DNA reads as TGCAGCGTTGTATTTGGCGGAGATGATACGCAGTATTTT. Encoded protein: CSVVFGGDDTQYF.

This clonotype was picked up many times. The rearrangement uses TRBV5-1 and TRBJ2-7; 8 bases are a match to TRBD1. The CDR3 runs 13 residues. V was pared by 2 bases and J by 5 bases, with 3 bases of the junction left unmatched. Germline V gives CDR1 SGHRS, CDR2 YFSETQ. Here the CDR3 DNA reads TGCGCCAGCAGCTTCCAGGGGGCACACGAGCAGTACTTC. It specifies CASSFQGAHEQYF.

The chain joins TRBV27 to TRBJ1-6; 7 nucleotides match TRBD1. V shed 5 bases and J 7 bases; nucleotides not matched to a gene: 8. Germline CDR1 and CDR2: MNHEY and SMNVEV (reference sequence). CDR3 length: 15 amino acids. CDR3 DNA: TGTGCCAGCAGTCCTCAAGGGACAGACAATTCACCCCTCCACTTT. Translation: CASSPQGTDNSPLHF.

The CDR3 region has the DNA TGCGCCAGCAGCGAGATTCCCGGGGTTTCCAATGAGCAGTTCTTC. This encodes CASSEIPGVSNEQFF. This chain links TRBV5-1 with TRBJ2-1, with D perhaps matching TRBD2 (5 bases). The CDR3 sequence is 15 residues long. Trimming removed 4 bases at V and 6 bases at J, with 17 bases between. Germline V gives CDR1 SGHRS, CDR2 YFSETQ.

This clonotype was counted only a few times. V is TRBV6-1 and J is TRBJ2-5, with 9 bases lining up with TRBD1. The DNA end is more similar to TRBJ2-1, so the J call may be wrong. CDR1 MNHNS and CDR2 SASEGT come from the germline V gene. The CDR3 has 15 amino acids. As DNA, the CDR3 is TGTGCCAGCAGTCCATGGACAGGGGCGCAGAATGAGCAGTTCTTC. It codes for CASSPWTGAQNEQFF.

The chain combines TRBV7-2 with TRBJ1-6, with D possibly matching TRBD1 (5 bases). With 4 bases removed from V and 4 bases from J, the gap between germline ends came to 11 bases. There are 15 residues in the CDR3. Germline-derived CDR1 and CDR2 are SGHTA and FQGNSA. The CDR3 loop reads CASSSLAGYNSPLHF. In DNA form, the CDR3 reads TGTGCCAGCAGCTCCCTCGCAGGGTATAATTCACCCCTCCACTTT.

J is TRBJ2-5 and V is TRBV7-8; D unresolved. This CDR3 is 12 amino acids long. Trimming removed 0 bases at V and 6 bases at J, with 5 bases between. From germline, CDR1 is SGHVS and CDR2 FQNEAQ. CDR3 loop: CASSLALQTQYF. DNA of the CDR3: TGTGCCAGCAGCTTAGCCCTCCAGACCCAGTACTTC.

This clonotype was observed a few times. The chain combines TRBV7-9 with TRBJ2-3; D remains ambiguous. This CDR3 comprises 16 residues. Germline V lookup: CDR1 SEHNR, CDR2 FQNEAQ (reference sequence). The V and J ends lost 3 bases and 3 bases respectively, with 16 bases between them. This CDR3 is CASSFGSDQATDTQYF. DNA for the CDR3: TGTGCCAGCAGCTTTGGGTCGGACCAGGCAACAGATACGCAGTATTTT.

The chain combines TRBV6-5 with TRBJ1-1; TRBD1 aligns across 8 bases. The CDR3 length is 16 residues. V was clipped by 2 bases and J by 5 bases; unmatched bases: 10. Germline CDR1 and CDR2: MNHEY and SVGAGI. The CDR3 spells CASSYRSGGRRTEAFF. In nucleotides, the CDR3 is TGTGCCAGCAGTTACAGGTCAGGGGGCAGGAGGACTGAAGCTTTCTTT.

Here the CDR3 DNA reads TGTGCCAGCAGCCCCCCTGGACAGAGATTGAATGAGCAGTTCTTC. Its protein product is CASSPPGQRLNEQFF. The chain links TRBV28 to TRBJ2-1; TRBD1 is a possible D gene (6 bases). The CDR3 is 15 amino acids. The V gene's germline CDR1 is MDHEN and CDR2 SYDVKM. Trimming left V 6 bases short and J 7 bases short, with 19 bases between.

The chain recombines TRBV14 with TRBJ2-3; the D is unclear. This CDR3 is 16 amino acids long. CDR1 is SGHDN and CDR2 is FVKESK in the germline V gene. Between the trimmed V and J ends, which lost 1 base and 5 bases, there was a span of 16 bases. This CDR3 is CASSQGANRIIDTQYF. Written as DNA, the CDR3 is TGTGCCAGCAGCCAAGGGGCGAACAGAATCATAGATACGCAGTATTTT.

This clonotype has just one count. V usage is TRBV3-1 and J usage is TRBJ2-5, with 7 bases lining up with TRBD1. J lost 2 bases, V lost 1 base, and 4 bases had no gene match. CDR1 is LGHDT, CDR2 YNNKEL, per germline (reference sequence). CDR3 size: 15 residues. This CDR3 reads CASSQARTGQETQYF. The DNA for the CDR3 is TGTGCCAGCAGCCAAGCCAGGACAGGACAAGAGACCCAGTACTTC.